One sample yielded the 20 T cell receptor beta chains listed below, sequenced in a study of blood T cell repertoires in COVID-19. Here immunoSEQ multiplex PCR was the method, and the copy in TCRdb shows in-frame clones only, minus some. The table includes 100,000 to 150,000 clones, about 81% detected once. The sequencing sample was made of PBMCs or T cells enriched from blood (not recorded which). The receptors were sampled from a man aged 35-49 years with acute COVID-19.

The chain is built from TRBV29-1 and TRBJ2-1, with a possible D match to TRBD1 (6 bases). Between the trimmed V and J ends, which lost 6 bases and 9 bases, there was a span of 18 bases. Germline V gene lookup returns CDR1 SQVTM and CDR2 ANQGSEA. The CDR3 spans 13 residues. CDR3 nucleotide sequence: TGCAGCGTGGGGGCACAGCTCCGAGGTGAGCAGTTCTTC. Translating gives CSVGAQLRGEQFF.

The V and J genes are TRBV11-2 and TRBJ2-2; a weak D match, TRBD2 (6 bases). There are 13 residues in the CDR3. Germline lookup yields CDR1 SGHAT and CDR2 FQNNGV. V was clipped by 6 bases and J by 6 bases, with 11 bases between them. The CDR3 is CASRGGSAGELFF. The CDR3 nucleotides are TGTGCCAGCAGGGGAGGTTCTGCCGGGGAGCTGTTTTTT.

CDR3 nucleotides: TGTGCCAGCAGTTTATTTAGCGGGATGAAGTTCTTC. Its protein product is CASSLFSGMKFF. This chain connects TRBV28 to TRBJ2-1; 8 bases map to TRBD2. The germline CDR1 and CDR2 sequences are MDHEN and SYDVKM. CDR3 length: 12 residues. V lost 1 base and J lost 14; bases outside the gene matches: 4.

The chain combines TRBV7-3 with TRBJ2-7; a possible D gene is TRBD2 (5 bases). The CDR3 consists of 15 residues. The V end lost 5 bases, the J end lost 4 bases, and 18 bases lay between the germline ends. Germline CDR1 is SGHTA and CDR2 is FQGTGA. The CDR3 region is CASSHPAGESYEQYF. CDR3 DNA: TGTGCCAGCAGCCACCCGGCGGGCGAGAGTTACGAGCAGTACTTC.

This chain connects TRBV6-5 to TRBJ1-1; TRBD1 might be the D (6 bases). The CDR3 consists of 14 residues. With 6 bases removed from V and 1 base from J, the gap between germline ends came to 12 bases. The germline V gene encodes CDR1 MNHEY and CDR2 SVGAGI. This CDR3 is CASRIGGGNTEAFF. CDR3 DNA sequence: TGTGCCAGCAGGATAGGGGGGGGGAACACTGAAGCTTTCTTT.

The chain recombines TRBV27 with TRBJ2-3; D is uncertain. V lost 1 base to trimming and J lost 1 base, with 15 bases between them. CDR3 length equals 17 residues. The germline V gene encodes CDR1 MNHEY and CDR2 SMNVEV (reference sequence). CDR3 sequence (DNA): TGTGCCAGCAGTTTATTCGGTCGGTTAAGTGGCACAGATACGCAGTATTTT. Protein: CASSLFGRLSGTDTQYF.

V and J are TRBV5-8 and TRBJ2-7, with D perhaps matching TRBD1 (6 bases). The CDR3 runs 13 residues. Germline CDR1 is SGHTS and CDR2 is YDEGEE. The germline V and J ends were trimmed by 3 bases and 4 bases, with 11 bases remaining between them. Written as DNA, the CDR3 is TGTGCCAGCAGCTACGACAGGATTTACGAGCAGTACTTC. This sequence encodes CASSYDRIYEQYF.

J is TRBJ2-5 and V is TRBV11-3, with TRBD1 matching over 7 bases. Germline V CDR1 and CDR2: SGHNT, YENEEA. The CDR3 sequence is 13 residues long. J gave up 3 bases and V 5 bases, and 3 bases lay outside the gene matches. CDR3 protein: CASSQGVKETQYF. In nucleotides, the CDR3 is TGTGCCAGCAGCCAGGGGGTAAAAGAGACCCAGTACTTC. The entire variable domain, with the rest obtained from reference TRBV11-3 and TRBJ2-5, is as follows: EAGVVQSPRYKIIEKKQPVAFWCNPISGHNTLYWYLQNLGQGPELLIRYENEEAVDDSQLPKDRFSAERLKGVDSTLKIQPAELGDSAVYLCASSQGVKETQYFGPGTRLLVL.

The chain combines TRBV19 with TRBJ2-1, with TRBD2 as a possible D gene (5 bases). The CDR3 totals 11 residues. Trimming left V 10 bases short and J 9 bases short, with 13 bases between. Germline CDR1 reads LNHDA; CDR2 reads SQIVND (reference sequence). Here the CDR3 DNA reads TGTGCCACCGGACTTCTTTTTGAGCAGTTCTTC. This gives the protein CATGLLFEQFF.

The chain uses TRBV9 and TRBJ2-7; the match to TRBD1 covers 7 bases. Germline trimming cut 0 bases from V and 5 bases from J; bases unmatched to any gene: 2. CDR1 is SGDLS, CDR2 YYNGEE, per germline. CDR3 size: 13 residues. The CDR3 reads CASSVVTGDEQYF. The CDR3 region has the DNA TGTGCCAGCAGCGTAGTCACAGGGGACGAGCAGTACTTC.

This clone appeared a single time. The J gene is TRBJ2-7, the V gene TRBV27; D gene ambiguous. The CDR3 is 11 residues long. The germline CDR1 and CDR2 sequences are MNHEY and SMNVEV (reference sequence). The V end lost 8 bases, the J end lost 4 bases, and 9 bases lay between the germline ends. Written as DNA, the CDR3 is TGTGCCAGCGGCAGATCTTACGAGCAGTACTTC. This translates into CASGRSYEQYF.

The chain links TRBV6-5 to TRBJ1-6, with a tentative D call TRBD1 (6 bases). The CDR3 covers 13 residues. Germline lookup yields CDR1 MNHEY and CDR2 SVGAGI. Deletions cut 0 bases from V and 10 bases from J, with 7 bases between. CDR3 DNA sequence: TGTGCCAGCAGTTACTCGGACAGCTCACCCCTCCACTTT. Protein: CASSYSDSSPLHF.

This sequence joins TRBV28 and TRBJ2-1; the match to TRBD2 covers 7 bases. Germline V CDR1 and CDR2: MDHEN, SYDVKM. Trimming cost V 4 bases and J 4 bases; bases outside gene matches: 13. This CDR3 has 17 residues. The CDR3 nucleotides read TGTGCCAGCAGTTCTCCGGGGAACGGGAGGTGGTACAATGAGCAGTTCTTC. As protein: CASSSPGNGRWYNEQFF.

DNA of the CDR3: TGTGCCAGCATTACCGCAGGCGCCGACACTGAAGCTTTCTTT. This encodes CASITAGADTEAFF. The chain is built from TRBV28 and TRBJ1-1; D gene ambiguous. The CDR3 contains 14 residues. V lost 7 bases and J lost 3, with 15 bases in between. CDR1 and CDR2 from the germline V gene are MDHEN and SYDVKM.

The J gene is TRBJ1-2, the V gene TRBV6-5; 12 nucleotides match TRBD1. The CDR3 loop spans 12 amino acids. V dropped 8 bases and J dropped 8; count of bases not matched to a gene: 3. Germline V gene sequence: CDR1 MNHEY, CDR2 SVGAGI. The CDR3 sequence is CASRDRGLGYTF. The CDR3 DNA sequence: TGTGCCAGCCGGGACAGGGGGCTGGGCTACACCTTC.

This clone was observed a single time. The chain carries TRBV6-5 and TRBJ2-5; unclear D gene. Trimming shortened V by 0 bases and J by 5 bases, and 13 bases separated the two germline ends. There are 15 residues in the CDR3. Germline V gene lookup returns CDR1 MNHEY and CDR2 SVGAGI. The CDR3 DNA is TGTGCCAGCAGTTACTCGATAAGAGGCGACGAGACCCAGTACTTC. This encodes CASSYSIRGDETQYF.

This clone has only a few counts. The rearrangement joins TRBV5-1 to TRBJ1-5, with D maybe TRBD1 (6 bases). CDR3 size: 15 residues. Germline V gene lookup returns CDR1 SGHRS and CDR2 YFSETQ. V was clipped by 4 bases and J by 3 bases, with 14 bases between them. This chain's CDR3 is CASSTGGYDNQPQHF. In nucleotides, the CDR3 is TGCGCCAGCAGCACTGGGGGCTATGACAATCAGCCCCAGCATTTT.

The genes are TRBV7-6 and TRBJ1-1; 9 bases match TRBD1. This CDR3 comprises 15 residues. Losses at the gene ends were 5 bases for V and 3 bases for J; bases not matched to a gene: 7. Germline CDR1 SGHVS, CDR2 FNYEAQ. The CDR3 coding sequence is TGTGCCAGCAGCCCCACACAGGGGGCGCACACTGAAGCTTTCTTT. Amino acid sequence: CASSPTQGAHTEAFF.

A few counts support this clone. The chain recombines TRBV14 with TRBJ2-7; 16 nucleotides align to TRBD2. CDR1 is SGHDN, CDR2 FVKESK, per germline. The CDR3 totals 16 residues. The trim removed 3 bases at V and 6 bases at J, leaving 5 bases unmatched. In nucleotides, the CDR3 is TGTGCCAGCAGCCACCTCGGGACTAGCGGGAGGGGCGAGCAGTACTTC. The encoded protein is CASSHLGTSGRGEQYF.

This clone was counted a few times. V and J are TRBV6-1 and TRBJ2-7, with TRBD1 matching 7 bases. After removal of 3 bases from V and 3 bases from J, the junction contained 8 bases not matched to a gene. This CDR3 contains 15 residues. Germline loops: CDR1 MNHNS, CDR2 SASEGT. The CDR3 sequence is CASSDTRQGFYEQYF. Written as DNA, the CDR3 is TGTGCCAGCAGTGATACGAGACAGGGATTCTACGAGCAGTACTTC.